This record concerns one T cell receptor (beta chain) sequence. This CDR3 has 16 residues. V was clipped by 3 bases and J by 0 bases; unmatched bases: 5. Germline assignment: CDR1 LNHDA and CDR2 SQIVND (reference sequence). Original handling: From reference gene primer amplification, estimates of nucleated cell counts were derived. Some clones are missing from TCRdb's copy, which holds only in-frame ones; the method was immunoSEQ multiplex PCR. The V and J calls and the clone size are those of that table, but D and trimming were determined from the DNA. Among over 35,000 clones listed, 70% to 80% were seen once. This record belongs to a study of blood T cell repertoires in COVID-19. About the research overall: Italy, Spain and the United States were the sources of the convalescent and acute COVID-19 samples. Sources were T cells, B-cell-depleted T cells, or PBMCs; the material itself was cDNA or gDNA.

The TCR comes from a man aged 55 to 70 with active COVID-19. The rearrangement links TRBV19 to TRBJ2-1; 7 nucleotides line up with TRBD1. The sample comprised peripheral blood. The CDR3: CASSISDRRSYNEQFF. Here the CDR3 DNA reads TGTGCCAGTAGTATTTCGGACAGGCGCTCCTACAATGAGCAGTTCTTC.